This T cell receptor beta chain comes out of a study of T cell responses to AZD1222 COVID-19 vaccine. CDR1 and CDR2 (germline): SGHRS, YFSETQ. Losses at the gene ends were 4 bases for V and 4 bases for J; bases not matched to a gene: 7. The CDR3 runs to 14 residues. A note on this clone: The antigen is not known.

Assay used: immunoSEQ multiplex PCR; TCRdb lists only in-frame clones, some missing. The sample has over 110,000 clones; 93% are singletons. General study results and limits: A mostly white British donor set with more females was recruited, and clonal diversity was possibly underestimated. Every sample of the repertoires postdated the peak T cell response. Recipients of AZD1222 seropositive at baseline numbered only 6 or 7.

The J gene is TRBJ2-7, the V gene TRBV5-1; the match to TRBD1 covers 8 bases. This specimen was peripheral blood, taken after recovery from COVID-19. The sequence was collected from an adult who had recovered from COVID-19. The CDR3 region has the DNA TGCGCCAGCAGCCAAGGACAGGGACTGTACGAGCAGTACTTC. Translation gives CASSQGQGLYEQYF.